The rows below give T cell receptor beta chains drawn from one sample of a study of control samples from healthy donors and cancer patients. Measured with immunoSEQ multiplex PCR; TCRdb has only the in-frame clones, and not every one. The sample yields about 130,000 clones, approximately 92% seen once. The sample consisted of blood. The receptors were sampled from a man between 18 and 29 years old in good health. The CDR3 runs from the conserved cysteine through the conserved F or W. Fields, in order: V gene, J gene, clone size, D gene, CDR3 protein, CDR3 DNA. The D gene is left open where the match is weak. A row's size may be missing; if present it is once, few, many or a size class.

v_gene: TRBV9; j_gene: TRBJ1-3; abundance: -; d_gene: -; CDR3aa: CASSVRDTHSGNTIYF; CDR3nt: TGTGCCAGCAGCGTGAGGGACACCCACTCTGGAAACACCATATATTTT
v_gene: TRBV25-1; j_gene: TRBJ2-1; abundance: -; d_gene: -; CDR3aa: CASTHKGSGAGEQFF; CDR3nt: TGTGCCAGCACCCACAAAGGGTCAGGTGCCGGTGAGCAGTTCTTC
v_gene: TRBV7-3; j_gene: TRBJ2-3; abundance: -; d_gene: TRBD2; CDR3aa: CASSPGLAGFTDTQYF; CDR3nt: TGTGCCAGCAGCCCCGGACTAGCGGGCTTCACAGATACGCAGTATTTT
v_gene: TRBV30; j_gene: TRBJ2-7; abundance: -; d_gene: -; CDR3aa: CAWISPRKTYEQYF; CDR3nt: TGTGCCTGGATTTCGCCCAGGAAGACCTACGAGCAGTACTTC
v_gene: TRBV24-1; j_gene: TRBJ1-4; abundance: -; d_gene: TRBD1; CDR3aa: CATSDGQGAEKLFF; CDR3nt: TGTGCCACCAGTGATGGACAGGGGGCTGAAAAACTGTTTTTT
v_gene: TRBV28; j_gene: TRBJ2-5; abundance: -; d_gene: -; CDR3aa: CASSHREQETQYF; CDR3nt: TGTGCCAGCAGCCACAGGGAGCAAGAGACCCAGTACTTC
v_gene: TRBV30; j_gene: TRBJ1-2; abundance: -; d_gene: -; CDR3aa: CAWRFGQSYGYTF; CDR3nt: TGTGCCTGGAGGTTCGGACAGAGCTATGGCTACACCTTC
v_gene: TRBV5-1; j_gene: TRBJ1-4; abundance: -; d_gene: TRBD1; CDR3aa: CASSGTGTEGKLFF; CDR3nt: TGCGCCAGCAGCGGTACCGGGACAGAGGGGAAACTGTTTTTT
v_gene: TRBV2; j_gene: TRBJ2-2; abundance: few; d_gene: -; CDR3aa: CASSDSSLGELFF; CDR3nt: TGTGCCAGCAGTGACAGTAGTCTCGGGGAGCTGTTTTTT
v_gene: TRBV29-1; j_gene: TRBJ1-2; abundance: -; d_gene: -; CDR3aa: CSVEEVGYYGYTF; CDR3nt: TGCAGCGTTGAAGAGGTGGGGTACTATGGCTACACCTTC
v_gene: TRBV9; j_gene: TRBJ2-1; abundance: -; d_gene: -; CDR3aa: CASSVGPGRSSYNEQFF; CDR3nt: TGTGCCAGCAGCGTAGGTCCGGGGCGGAGCTCCTACAATGAGCAGTTCTTC
v_gene: TRBV4-1; j_gene: TRBJ1-2; abundance: -; d_gene: TRBD1; CDR3aa: CASSQVADQRIRQGGYGYTF; CDR3nt: TGCGCCAGCAGCCAAGTTGCCGACCAAAGGATTAGACAGGGTGGGTATGGCTACACCTTC
v_gene: TRBV10-1; j_gene: TRBJ2-1; abundance: few; d_gene: -; CDR3aa: CASSESKLYNEQFF; CDR3nt: TGCGCCAGCAGTGAGTCGAAGCTCTACAATGAGCAGTTCTTC
v_gene: TRBV13; j_gene: TRBJ2-2; abundance: -; d_gene: -; CDR3aa: CASSLSGGYTGELFF; CDR3nt: TGTGCCAGCAGCTTATCCGGGGGATACACCGGGGAGCTGTTTTTT
v_gene: TRBV6-1; j_gene: TRBJ2-7; abundance: once; d_gene: -; CDR3aa: CASSEDRFSYEQYF; CDR3nt: TGTGCCAGCAGTGAAGACAGGTTCTCCTACGAGCAGTACTTC
v_gene: TRBV5-4; j_gene: TRBJ1-2; abundance: -; d_gene: -; CDR3aa: CASSLGGDTNYGYTF; CDR3nt: TGTGCCAGCAGCTTGGGTGGTGACACCAACTATGGCTACACCTTC
v_gene: TRBV19; j_gene: TRBJ2-2; abundance: once; d_gene: -; CDR3aa: CASSYGTDTGELFF; CDR3nt: TGTGCCAGTAGTTACGGAACCGACACCGGGGAGCTGTTTTTT
v_gene: TRBV7-6; j_gene: TRBJ2-2; abundance: -; d_gene: -; CDR3aa: CASSYSGDNTGELFF; CDR3nt: TGTGCCAGCAGCTATAGCGGAGATAACACCGGGGAGCTGTTTTTT
v_gene: TRBV3-1/TRBV3-2; j_gene: TRBJ2-5; abundance: -; d_gene: -; CDR3aa: CASSQALRQETQYF; CDR3nt: TGTGCCAGCAGCCAAGCCCTAAGACAAGAGACCCAGTACTTC
v_gene: TRBV5-1; j_gene: TRBJ1-3; abundance: -; d_gene: -; CDR3aa: CASSSRAGLGNTIYF; CDR3nt: TGCGCCAGCAGCTCCCGGGCAGGGTTGGGAAACACCATATATTTT
v_gene: TRBV28; j_gene: TRBJ2-1; abundance: -; d_gene: TRBD1; CDR3aa: CASSRDRGSREQFF; CDR3nt: TGTGCCAGCAGCAGGGACAGGGGTTCCCGTGAGCAGTTCTTC
v_gene: TRBV18; j_gene: TRBJ1-1; abundance: -; d_gene: TRBD1; CDR3aa: CASSRTGGENTEAFF; CDR3nt: TGTGCCAGCTCACGGACAGGGGGGGAGAACACTGAAGCTTTCTTT